What follows are 13 T cell receptor beta chains derived from one specimen sequenced in a study of blood T cell repertoires in COVID-19. Clones were read by immunoSEQ multiplex PCR, and TCRdb kept only the in-frame ones, dropping some. The table records 300,000 or so clones, 70% to 90% of them present only once. The sample comprised PBMCs or T cells enriched from blood (not recorded which). The origin of the receptors is a woman in her 30s who had recovered from COVID-19.

This chain uses TRBV2 with TRBJ2-1; 7 positions agree with TRBD2. Trimming at V came to 7 bases and at J to 4 bases, leaving 13 bases not matched to a gene. From germline, CDR1 is SNHLY and CDR2 FYNNEI. The CDR3 is 16 amino acids. CDR3 DNA sequence: TGTGCCAGCAAACTCAACCAAAATAGCGGGTACAATGAGCAGTTCTTC. The encoded protein is CASKLNQNSGYNEQFF. Full variable domain (outside the CDR3, taken from reference TRBV2 and TRBJ2-1): EPEVTQTPSHQVTQMGQEVILRCVPISNHLYFYWYRQILGQKVEFLVSFYNNEISEKSEIFDDQFSVERPDGSNFTLKIRSTKLEDSAMYFCASKLNQNSGYNEQFFGPGTRLTVL.

The chain couples TRBV11-2 to TRBJ2-5, with 9 positions matching TRBD2. The CDR3 is 17 residues long. With V trimmed by 1 base and J by 4 bases, 10 bases remained unmatched. CDR1 and CDR2 from the germline V gene are SGHAT and FQNNGV. DNA for the CDR3: TGTGCCAGCAGCTTAGGACTGGGCGGGGGGGCCGTAGAGACCCAGTACTTC. It is translated as CASSLGLGGGAVETQYF.

This chain links TRBV9 with TRBJ2-3; D call uncertain. Germline lookup yields CDR1 SGDLS and CDR2 YYNGEE. The V end was cut by 1 base, the J end by 2 bases, with 8 bases between. This CDR3 region has 14 residues. Here the CDR3 reads CASSVKRNTDTQYF. The DNA for the CDR3 is TGTGCCAGCAGCGTAAAGAGAAACACAGATACGCAGTATTTT.

This sequence joins TRBV3-1 (or the pseudogene TRBV3-2) and TRBJ1-5, with D unclear. The germline V gene has CDR1 LGHDT and CDR2 YNNKEL (reference sequence). V lost 1 base and J lost 7, with 11 bases in between. The CDR3 is made up of 14 amino acids. CDR3 nucleotide sequence: TGTGCCAGCAGCCAAGGATCGGGGATACAGCCCCAGCATTTT. It encodes CASSQGSGIQPQHF.

In this sample, this clone turned up once. V is TRBV9 and J is TRBJ1-2, with no clear D. This CDR3 contains 14 residues. Germline CDR1 SGDLS, CDR2 YYNGEE. V lost 4 bases to trimming and J lost 4 bases, with 14 bases between them. In nucleotides, the CDR3 is TGTGCCAGCAGCAGAGAGGGCCAAGGCTATGGCTACACCTTC. Protein sequence: CASSREGQGYGYTF.

The genes are TRBV7-8 and TRBJ1-1, with TRBD1 identical over 8 bases. Germline-derived CDR1 and CDR2 are SGHVS and FQNEAQ. This CDR3 has 17 residues. V lost 5 bases to trimming and J lost 4 bases; unmatched junction nucleotides: 15. CDR3 DNA: TGTGCCAGCAGCGCCCGGGTGGCAGGGGGCGCAGGCACTGAAGCTTTCTTT. This gives the protein CASSARVAGGAGTEAFF. Looking up the rest from reference TRBV7-8 and TRBJ1-1 gives the full variable domain: GAGVSQSPRYKVAKRGQDVALRCDPISGHVSLFWYQQALGQGPEFLTYFQNEAQLDKSGLPSDRFFAERPEGSVSTLKIQRTQQEDSAVYLCASSARVAGGAGTEAFFGQGTRLTVV.

The V gene is TRBV6-5, the J gene TRBJ1-2; 8 nucleotides match TRBD1. Trimming at V came to 0 bases and at J to 8 bases, leaving 8 bases not matched to a gene. Germline values: CDR1 MNHEY, CDR2 SVGAGI. The CDR3 sequence is 15 residues long. In DNA form, the CDR3 reads TGTGCCAGCAGTTACTCCCCGGACAGGGTGGAGGGCTACACCTTC. This encodes CASSYSPDRVEGYTF.

This chain links TRBV4-3 with TRBJ1-1; a possible D gene is TRBD1 (5 bases). The CDR3 spans 16 residues. V was clipped by 0 bases and J by 1 base, with 12 bases between them. Per germline, CDR1 LGHNA and CDR2 YSLEER. Here the CDR3 DNA reads TGCGCCAGCAGCCAAGACTTCGACAGAAAGAACACTGAAGCTTTCTTT. Encoded protein: CASSQDFDRKNTEAFF.

This CDR3 reads CASSQDLAGTYEQYF. CDR3 bases: TGCGCCAGCAGCCAAGATCTAGCGGGGACCTACGAGCAGTACTTC. The rearrangement joins TRBV4-1 to TRBJ2-7; 9 nucleotides align to TRBD2. Germline CDR1 reads MGHRA; CDR2 reads YSYEKL. V trimming: 0 bases; J trimming: 2 bases; junction bases outside the gene matches: 2. The CDR3 spans 15 residues.

V usage is TRBV6-5 and J usage is TRBJ1-1; 10 bases line up with TRBD1. The length of the CDR3 is 13 residues. The germline CDR1 and CDR2 sequences are MNHEY and SVGAGI. V shed 7 bases, J shed 11 bases, and the junction held 10 bases outside the gene matches. The CDR3 spells CASISGQGVGAFF. The DNA of the CDR3 is TGTGCCAGCATTTCCGGACAGGGGGTAGGTGCTTTCTTT.

This clone was seen repeatedly, ten times or more. The rearrangement uses TRBV19 and TRBJ1-2; D perhaps matches TRBD1 (6 bases). Germline V gives CDR1 LNHDA, CDR2 SQIVND (reference sequence). Deletions cut 6 bases from V and 3 bases from J, with 11 bases between. The CDR3 contains 13 residues. The CDR3: CASRGRGHYGYTF. CDR3 coding DNA: TGTGCCAGTAGGGGCAGGGGTCACTATGGCTACACCTTC.

The CDR3 DNA reads as TGTGCCAGCAACCTAGAGGGTGGAACTGAAGCTTTCTTT. This codes for CASNLEGGTEAFF. The rearrangement joins TRBV13 to TRBJ1-1; D gene uncertain. From germline, CDR1 is PRHDT and CDR2 FYEKMQ (reference sequence). The CDR3 length is 13 residues. V was trimmed by 7 bases and J by 5 bases, leaving 14 bases between them.

V is TRBV19 and J is TRBJ1-2; tentatively, D is TRBD1 (5 bases). CDR1 and CDR2 (germline): LNHDA, SQIVND (reference sequence). The CDR3 has 12 residues. V lost 7 bases to trimming and J lost 9 bases, with 15 bases between them. The CDR3 DNA is TGTGCCAGTAATCGGGGGTCGGCCAGCTACACCTTC. Encoded protein: CASNRGSASYTF. The whole variable domain, filled in from reference TRBV19 and TRBJ1-2, reads DGGITQSPKYLFRKEGQNVTLSCEQNLNHDAMYWYRQDPGQGLRLIYYSQIVNDFQKGDIAEGYSVSREKKESFPLTVTSAQKNPTAFYLCASNRGSASYTFGSGTRLTVV.